This is a list of T cell receptor beta chains from one sample in a study of regulatory T cells in long-lasting Graves disease. TCRdb ran MiXCR on the multiplex PCR reads and lists one entry per CDR3 protein. Of over 450,000 distinct CDR3 sequences listed, around 13% are singletons. The sample was also reused in another study, on T cells in Graves' hyperthyroidism and ophthalmopathy.

The sequencing here drew on peripheral blood mononuclear cells (PBMCs), taken at new diagnosis, from a patient treated with antithyroid drugs. All receptors come from a woman under 40 with Graves disease. CDR3s include the opening cysteine and the closing phenylalanine or tryptophan. The order of the fields is clone size, J gene, CDR3 length, V gene, D gene, CDR3 protein, CDR3 DNA. D genes are given only for firm matches. Only part of the rows carry a size: once, few, many, or a class if the clone is expanded.

clone_size: -; j_call: TRBJ2-1; cdr3_length: 15; v_call: TRBV11-3; d_call: -; cdr3_aa: CASSSTLGHYYEQFF; cdr3_nt: TGTGCCAGCAGCTCCACCTTGGGACATTACTATGAGCAGTTCTTC
clone_size: many; j_call: TRBJ2-5; cdr3_length: 9; v_call: TRBV20-1; d_call: -; cdr3_aa: CSVSETQYF; cdr3_nt: TGCAGTGTTTCGGAGACCCAGTACTTC
clone_size: many; j_call: TRBJ2-5; cdr3_length: 13; v_call: TRBV18; d_call: -; cdr3_aa: CASSLLDQETQYF; cdr3_nt: TGTGCCAGCTCACTTTTGGACCAAGAGACCCAGTACTTC
clone_size: many; j_call: TRBJ2-7; cdr3_length: 15; v_call: TRBV13; d_call: TRBD2; cdr3_aa: CASSSRLAGGYEQYF; cdr3_nt: TGTGCCAGCAGCTCCAGACTAGCGGGAGGGTACGAGCAGTACTTC
clone_size: many; j_call: TRBJ1-6; cdr3_length: 13; v_call: TRBV7-9; d_call: -; cdr3_aa: CATAGQNNSPLHF; cdr3_nt: TGTGCCACCGCTGGACAGAATAATTCACCCCTCCACTTT
clone_size: -; j_call: TRBJ2-4; cdr3_length: 17; v_call: TRBV7-9; d_call: TRBD1; cdr3_aa: CASNSRTGTESKNIQYF; cdr3_nt: TGTGCCAGCAACTCTAGAACCGGGACAGAGAGCAAAAACATTCAGTACTTC
clone_size: many; j_call: TRBJ2-7; cdr3_length: 14; v_call: TRBV5-1; d_call: -; cdr3_aa: CASSPSGQAYEQYF; cdr3_nt: TGCGCCAGCAGCCCGTCGGGACAAGCCTACGAGCAGTACTTC
clone_size: many; j_call: TRBJ1-4; cdr3_length: 14; v_call: TRBV18; d_call: TRBD1; cdr3_aa: CASSKQGSYEKLFF; cdr3_nt: TGTGCCAGCTCGAAACAGGGGTCGTACGAAAAACTGTTTTTT
clone_size: few; j_call: TRBJ2-1; cdr3_length: 14; v_call: TRBV24-1; d_call: -; cdr3_aa: CATSPWGVDNEQFF; cdr3_nt: TGTGCCACCTCCCCGTGGGGAGTTGATAATGAGCAGTTCTTC
clone_size: many; j_call: TRBJ1-1; cdr3_length: 14; v_call: TRBV3-1; d_call: TRBD1; cdr3_aa: CASSQKGALTEAFF; cdr3_nt: TGTGCCAGCAGCCAGAAGGGGGCCCTCACTGAAGCTTTCTTT
clone_size: many; j_call: TRBJ2-5; cdr3_length: 15; v_call: TRBV20-1; d_call: -; cdr3_aa: CSASLNPGHWGTQYF; cdr3_nt: TGCAGTGCTAGTCTAAACCCGGGACATTGGGGGACCCAGTACTTC
clone_size: -; j_call: TRBJ1-1; cdr3_length: 12; v_call: TRBV28; d_call: -; cdr3_aa: CAIQLPNTEAFF; cdr3_nt: TGTGCCATCCAACTGCCGAACACTGAAGCTTTCTTT
clone_size: many; j_call: TRBJ1-1; cdr3_length: 14; v_call: TRBV18; d_call: -; cdr3_aa: CASSPATADTEAFF; cdr3_nt: TGTGCCAGCTCACCAGCGACAGCTGACACTGAAGCTTTCTTT
clone_size: few; j_call: TRBJ2-7; cdr3_length: 17; v_call: TRBV29-1; d_call: TRBD2; cdr3_aa: CSVRGKPSGRSSYEQYF; cdr3_nt: TGCAGCGTTCGTGGGAAACCTAGCGGGAGGTCATCCTACGAGCAGTACTTC
clone_size: many; j_call: TRBJ2-7; cdr3_length: 12; v_call: TRBV7-9; d_call: -; cdr3_aa: CASSSNRREQYF; cdr3_nt: TGTGCCAGCAGCTCCAACAGGAGGGAGCAGTACTTC
clone_size: many; j_call: TRBJ2-2; cdr3_length: 18; v_call: TRBV5-4; d_call: TRBD1; cdr3_aa: CASSSPAGQGVRTGELFF; cdr3_nt: TGTGCCAGCAGCTCCCCCGCGGGACAGGGGGTTCGAACAGGGGAGCTGTTTTTT
clone_size: many; j_call: TRBJ1-6; cdr3_length: 13; v_call: TRBV12-3/TRBV12-4; d_call: -; cdr3_aa: CASTPGRRSPLHF; cdr3_nt: TGTGCCAGCACTCCCGGTCGCAGATCACCCCTCCACTTT
clone_size: many; j_call: TRBJ2-3; cdr3_length: 15; v_call: TRBV12-5; d_call: -; cdr3_aa: CASGLGLVGRDTQYF; cdr3_nt: TGTGCTAGTGGTTTGGGTCTAGTGGGCCGCGATACGCAGTATTTT
clone_size: few; j_call: TRBJ1-4; cdr3_length: 15; v_call: TRBV28; d_call: -; cdr3_aa: CASSLWSTKNEKLFF; cdr3_nt: TGTGCCAGCAGTTTATGGTCGACTAAGAATGAAAAACTGTTTTTT
clone_size: few; j_call: TRBJ2-1; cdr3_length: 16; v_call: TRBV24-1; d_call: TRBD2; cdr3_aa: CATSDSGTSGYNEQFF; cdr3_nt: TGTGCCACCAGTGATTCCGGGACTAGCGGCTACAATGAGCAGTTCTTC
clone_size: -; j_call: TRBJ1-1; cdr3_length: 12; v_call: TRBV20-1; d_call: TRBD1; cdr3_aa: CSAQRGQGEAFF; cdr3_nt: TGCAGTGCCCAGAGGGGGCAGGGGGAAGCTTTCTTT
clone_size: many; j_call: TRBJ2-7; cdr3_length: 15; v_call: TRBV5-1; d_call: TRBD2; cdr3_aa: CASSTGLAVTYEQYF; cdr3_nt: TGCGCCAGCAGCACGGGACTAGCGGTAACCTACGAGCAGTACTTC
clone_size: many; j_call: TRBJ2-7; cdr3_length: 12; v_call: TRBV12-3/TRBV12-4; d_call: -; cdr3_aa: CASSFGGNEQYF; cdr3_nt: TGTGCCAGCAGTTTCGGAGGGAACGAGCAGTACTTC